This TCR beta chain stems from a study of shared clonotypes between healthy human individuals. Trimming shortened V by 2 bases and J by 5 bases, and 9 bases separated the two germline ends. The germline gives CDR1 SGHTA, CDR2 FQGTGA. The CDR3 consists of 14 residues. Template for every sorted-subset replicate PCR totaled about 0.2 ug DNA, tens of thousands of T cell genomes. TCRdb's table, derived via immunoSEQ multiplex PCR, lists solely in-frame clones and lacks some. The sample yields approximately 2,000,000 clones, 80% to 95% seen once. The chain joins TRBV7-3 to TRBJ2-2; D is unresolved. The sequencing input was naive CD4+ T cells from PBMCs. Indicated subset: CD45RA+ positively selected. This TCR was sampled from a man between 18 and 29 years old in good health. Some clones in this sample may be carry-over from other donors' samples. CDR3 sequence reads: CASSLSRTTGELFF. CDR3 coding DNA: TGTGCCAGCAGCTTATCGAGGACGACCGGGGAGCTGTTTTTT.